Below, 21 T cell receptor beta chains from the same sample are listed, as sequenced in a study of response to subunit inactivated influenza vaccine. TCRdb ran MiXCR on the RT-PCR reads and lists one entry per CDR3 protein. The sample holds 500,000 to 650,000 distinct CDR3 sequences; 7.5% to 8.5% are singletons and the top ten take over 10%. The sample consisted of PBMCs from blood, taken roughly 24 months after vaccination. The receptors here all came from a man between 50 and 70 years old who received an inactivated influenza vaccine.

This clonotype was counted between two and nine times. The chain recombines TRBV12-3 or TRBV12-4 with TRBJ1-3, with no clear D. The germline V and J ends were trimmed by 6 bases and 0 bases, with 12 bases remaining between them. The length of the CDR3 is 15 residues. The CDR3 DNA reads as TGTGCCAGCAGCCCGGTGGCTGTCTCTGGAAACACCATATATTTT. Protein product: CASSPVAVSGNTIYF.

The J gene is TRBJ1-1, the V gene TRBV18, with a possible D match to TRBD1 (6 bases). Trimming cost V 3 bases and J 8 bases, with 7 bases left between them. CDR1 is KGHSH and CDR2 is LQKENI in the germline V gene. There are 11 residues in the CDR3. The CDR3 nucleotides read TGTGCCAGCTCACCTGGACAGGAAGCTTTCTTT. This translates into CASSPGQEAFF.

The J gene is TRBJ2-4, the V gene TRBV20-1; 8 nucleotides line up with TRBD1. The CDR3 extends over 15 amino acids. V lost 2 bases, J lost 0 bases, and 3 bases stayed unmatched. Germline V gene lookup returns CDR1 DFQATT and CDR2 SNEGSKA (reference sequence). The CDR3 DNA follows: TGCAGTGCTAGACCGACAGGGGTAGCCAAAAACATTCAGTACTTC. Translated: CSARPTGVAKNIQYF.

This clonotype was seen repeatedly, ten times or more. One end of the junction does not line up with germline, which may come from a read error. V and J are TRBV5-1 and TRBJ1-5; D is unresolved. The CDR3 has 17 amino acids. Germline V gene sequence: CDR1 SGHRS, CDR2 YFSETQ. The CDR3 spells CASSLVLQWDSNHPQHF. DNA for the CDR3: TGCGCCAGCAGCTTGGTCCTACAGTGGGATAGCAATCATCCCCAGCATTTT.

The rearrangement joins TRBV5-1 to TRBJ2-5; 7 bases match TRBD1. The CDR3 totals 15 residues. V lost 1 base and J lost 5; bases outside the gene matches: 8. CDR1 is SGHRS, CDR2 YFSETQ, per germline. The CDR3 spells CASSLIDRVRETQYF. Written as DNA, the CDR3 is TGCGCCAGCAGCTTGATCGACAGGGTGAGGGAGACCCAGTACTTC.

The chain combines TRBV29-1 with TRBJ1-1, with TRBD1 as a possible D gene (5 bases). Deletions cut 6 bases from V and 0 bases from J, with 20 bases between. The CDR3 runs 16 residues. Germline V gene data show CDR1 as SQVTM and CDR2 as ANQGSEA. The CDR3 here is CSVPRGVGPMNTEAFF. The DNA for the CDR3 is TGCAGCGTCCCCCGAGGGGTAGGACCTATGAACACTGAAGCTTTCTTT.

This clonotype was found a few times. The genes are TRBV4-2 and TRBJ2-6; 8 bases align to TRBD1. CDR3 length: 15 residues. The V gene's germline CDR1 is LGHNA and CDR2 YNFKEQ. V shed 7 bases and J 4 bases; nucleotides not matched to a gene: 6. This CDR3 reads CASTLTGGGANVLTF. The CDR3 coding sequence is TGTGCCAGCACCCTCACAGGGGGAGGGGCCAACGTCCTGACTTTC.

The CDR3 bases are TGTGCCAGCAGCTCCGGGGCACTAGCGGGTATGCAGTACTTC. Protein product: CASSSGALAGMQYF. V gene TRBV11-2 combines with J gene TRBJ2-7, with TRBD2 matching over 9 bases. J lost 9 bases, V lost 4 bases, and 10 bases had no gene match. The CDR3 is 14 residues long. Germline CDR1 and CDR2: SGHAT and FQNNGV.

Only a few counts were recorded for this clonotype. This chain joins TRBV20-1 and TRBJ2-1, with 7 positions matching TRBD1. With 0 bases clipped from V and 8 bases from J, the junction kept 10 bases outside the gene matches. Germline V gene lookup returns CDR1 DFQATT and CDR2 SNEGSKA (reference sequence). CDR3 size: 15 residues. CDR3 bases: TGCAGTGCTAGAGACGGGACCCGAGGGGGCGATGAGCAGTTCTTC. Translating gives CSARDGTRGGDEQFF.

This clonotype occurred many times. J is TRBJ2-2 and V is TRBV4-3; TRBD2 matches 16 bases. Germline CDR1 is LGHNA and CDR2 is YSLEER. The V gene end was trimmed by 4 bases and the J gene end by 7 bases; junction bases not matched to a gene: 9. This CDR3 spans 18 amino acids. The CDR3 sequence is CASSLSGTSGGAVGELFF. The DNA for the CDR3 is TGCGCCAGCAGCCTGTCCGGGACTAGCGGGGGGGCCGTCGGGGAGCTGTTTTTT.

A few counts support this clonotype. The rearrangement uses TRBV5-1 and TRBJ2-7; no firm D call. Per the germline V gene, CDR1 is SGHRS and CDR2 is YFSETQ. V lost 0 bases to trimming and J lost 5 bases, with 12 bases between them. The CDR3 runs 14 residues. CDR3 loop: CASSLAADRNEQYF. CDR3 coding DNA: TGCGCCAGCAGCTTGGCCGCAGATAGAAACGAGCAGTACTTC.

The table lists this clonotype with many counts. The V gene is TRBV7-8, the J gene TRBJ2-1, with TRBD1 as a possible D gene (7 bases). This CDR3 region has 16 residues. Between the trimmed V and J ends, which lost 3 bases and 1 base, there was a span of 13 bases. The germline V gene has CDR1 SGHVS and CDR2 FQNEAQ. The CDR3 spells CASSFPQGGSYNEQFF. The CDR3 nucleotides read TGTGCCAGCAGCTTTCCCCAGGGGGGTTCCTACAATGAGCAGTTCTTC.

This clonotype was observed at least ten times. The V and J genes are TRBV10-3 and TRBJ1-1, with 9 bases that match TRBD1. Germline CDR1 and CDR2: ENHRY and SYGVKD. The J segment lost 3 bases and the V segment lost 10 bases, leaving 12 bases of the junction unmatched. The CDR3 is made up of 15 amino acids. The CDR3 DNA sequence: TGTGCCACTACAATGGCACAGGGGGCTTACACTGAAGCTTTCTTT. It translates to CATTMAQGAYTEAFF.

There are a few counts of this clonotype. The V and J genes are TRBV27 and TRBJ2-1, with D uncertain. V was pared by 5 bases and J by 4 bases, with 15 bases between. The V gene's germline CDR1 is MNHEY and CDR2 SMNVEV (reference sequence). This CDR3 has 15 residues. CDR3: CASSPLWTGYNEQFF. In DNA, the CDR3 is TGTGCCAGCAGTCCACTCTGGACGGGTTACAATGAGCAGTTCTTC.

This rearrangement joins TRBV20-1 to TRBJ1-4, with D possibly matching TRBD1 (5 bases). Germline CDR1 and CDR2: DFQATT and SNEGSKA (reference sequence). The V gene lost 2 bases and the J gene lost 6 bases, with 16 bases spanning the gap. The CDR3 spans 15 residues. Here the CDR3 DNA reads TGCAGTGCTAGATCGTTCGGGGTAGGGGATGAAAAACTGTTTTTT. Translated: CSARSFGVGDEKLFF.

Many counts were recorded for this clonotype. The V gene is TRBV6-1, the J gene TRBJ1-1; 10 nucleotides match TRBD1. Germline CDR1 is MNHNS and CDR2 is SASEGT. V lost 6 bases, J lost 0 bases, and 10 bases stayed unmatched. The CDR3 runs to 17 residues. DNA of the CDR3: TGTGCCAGCAGCCGGGGACAGGGGTTGGGTGTGAACACTGAAGCTTTCTTT. Its protein is CASSRGQGLGVNTEAFF.

This clonotype was found many times. The rearrangement links TRBV7-2 to TRBJ2-2; D is perhaps TRBD1 (5 bases). From germline, CDR1 is SGHTA and CDR2 FQGNSA. The CDR3 is 13 residues long. The V and J ends lost 1 base and 7 bases respectively, with 7 bases between them. The DNA of the CDR3 is TGTGCCAGCAGCTTAGTAAGGGGCGGGGAGCTGTTTTTT. Protein product: CASSLVRGGELFF.

J is TRBJ2-5 and V is TRBV6-5; TRBD2 matches 7 bases. V shed 0 bases, J shed 5 bases, and the junction held 6 bases outside the gene matches. Per germline, CDR1 MNHEY and CDR2 SVGAGI. This CDR3 spans 15 amino acids. The CDR3 bases are TGTGCCAGCAGTTACTCGGGCAGGGAGGGGGAGACCCAGTACTTC. It translates to CASSYSGREGETQYF.

The V call is TRBV4-2, the J call TRBJ2-5, with D perhaps assigned TRBD1 or TRBD2 (5 bases each). The CDR3 sequence is 15 residues long. CDR1 LGHNA and CDR2 YNFKEQ come from the germline V gene. Trimming cost V 1 base and J 5 bases, with 14 bases left between them. The CDR3 nucleotides are TGTGCCAGCAGCCAAGGGGGACCCCTGTTCGAGACCCAGTACTTC. As protein: CASSQGGPLFETQYF.

This clonotype occurred a few times. The J gene is TRBJ2-1, the V gene TRBV6-1; 10 bases map to TRBD2. This CDR3 comprises 14 residues. The V segment lost 5 bases and the J segment 7 bases; nucleotides outside the gene matches: 5. Germline CDR1 is MNHNS and CDR2 is SASEGT. Here the CDR3 reads CASSRSGGANEQFF. The CDR3 DNA reads TGTGCCAGCAGTAGAAGCGGGGGGGCGAATGAGCAGTTCTTC.

With respect to this clonotype: Here the CDR3 omits its conserved ending phenylalanine or tryptophan, so a read error is the likely source. The chain links TRBV4-2 to TRBJ2-1; TRBD1 agrees at 8 bases. The trim removed 4 bases at V and 0 bases at J, leaving 5 bases unmatched. The CDR3 extends over 16 amino acids. The V gene's germline CDR1 is LGHNA and CDR2 YNFKEQ. The CDR3 sequence is CASSPDRANSYNEQFY. Written as DNA, the CDR3 is TGTGCCAGCAGCCCGGACAGGGCGAACTCCTACAATGAGCAGTTCTAC.